A single TCR beta chain is shown here with its context. What it recognizes is unknown. This sample is part of a study of shared clonotypes between healthy human individuals. The wider study: A couple of female and a few male donors aged 18 to 49 were enrolled.

Here immunoSEQ multiplex PCR was the method, and the copy in TCRdb shows in-frame clones only, minus some. The sample comprises over a million clones, around 78% of which are singletons, and 0.55% to 0.7% rests with the top ten. Study conclusions and caveats: Lower generation probabilities were found for non-shared clonotypes than for those shared by all four donors. Estimated richness values were generally larger in naive subsets than in memory subsets. In several donors, about 5% of naive CD4 clonotypes appeared in common.

Sequences were obtained from memory CD4+ T cells from PBMCs. The subset is: CD45RA-negative fraction. The sequence derives from a man aged 18 to 30 in good health. Some clones in this sample may be carry-over from other donors' samples.

CDR3 protein: CSVRVLNEKLFF. In DNA form, the CDR3 reads TGCAGCGTCCGGGTTCTTAATGAAAAACTGTTTTTT. This sequence joins TRBV29-1 and TRBJ1-4, with no clear D. Germline CDR1 is SQVTM and CDR2 is ANQGSEA. Trimming pared 6 bases from V and 4 bases from J, leaving 9 bases between. The CDR3 runs to 12 residues.